This T cell receptor (beta chain) came from a study of blood T cell repertoires in COVID-19. Sequencing used immunoSEQ multiplex PCR; TCRdb keeps in-frame clones, though not all of them. The sample includes around 200,000 clones, more than 65% of them seen just once. The sequenced sample consisted of peripheral blood. This TCR came from a man aged 50-60 years with active or convalescent COVID-19.

The CDR3 protein is CASSPQAVRSNQPQHF. In DNA, the CDR3 is TGTGCCAGCTCACCACAGGCGGTTCGAAGCAATCAGCCCCAGCATTTT. V gene TRBV18 combines with J gene TRBJ1-5; D gene ambiguous. CDR3 size: 16 residues. Trimming removed 1 base from V and 1 base from J, with 11 bases in between. From germline, CDR1 is KGHSH and CDR2 LQKENI. The variable domain in full, completed from reference TRBV18 and TRBJ1-5, reads NAGVMQNPRHLVRRRGQEARLRCSPMKGHSHVYWYRQLPEEGLKFMVYLQKENIIDESGMPKERFSAEFPKEGPSILRIQQVVRGDSAAYFCASSPQAVRSNQPQHFGDGTRLSIL.